Presented here are 29 T cell receptor beta chains from one specimen sequenced in a study of immune cell composition in non-small cell lung cancer (dated by TCRdb to about 2017). Receptors were amplified or captured by the immunoSEQ multiplex PCR assay. TCRdb limited this immuneACCESS table to in-frame rearrangements with V and J called. A share of clones is missing; checked studies link under half to unresolved V genes, and the rest is unexplained. The sample table contains 5,000 or so clones; only one count was recorded for approximately 85% of them. The top ten clones comprise roughly 9.9% of the sample. The sample comprised lung tumor tissue. These receptors all come from a human donor with non-small cell lung cancer.

The rearrangement joins TRBV27 to TRBJ2-1; 8 bases map to TRBD2. This CDR3 region has 15 residues. Germline loops: CDR1 MNHEY, CDR2 SMNVEV (reference sequence). Trimming cost V 0 bases and J 6 bases; bases outside gene matches: 4. CDR3 sequence (DNA): TGTGCCAGCAGTTTATCAACGGGAGGGGGCAATGAGCAGTTCTTC. It codes for CASSLSTGGGNEQFF.

V is TRBV7-2 and J is TRBJ1-5, with 10 bases lining up with TRBD1. Germline CDR1 SGHTA, CDR2 FQGNSA. V was pared by 2 bases and J by 5 bases, with 6 bases of the junction left unmatched. The CDR3 is made up of 16 amino acids. The chain's CDR3 is CASSLPRQGAYQPQHF. CDR3 DNA: TGTGCCAGCAGCTTACCCAGACAGGGGGCCTATCAGCCCCAGCATTTT.

V is TRBV28 and J is TRBJ1-1, with unresolved D. The germline V and J ends were trimmed by 3 bases and 6 bases, with 11 bases remaining between them. Germline V CDR1 and CDR2: MDHEN, SYDVKM. The CDR3 is 13 amino acids. CDR3 region: CASSFGVRAEAFF. The CDR3 nucleotides are TGTGCCAGCAGTTTCGGGGTTAGGGCTGAAGCTTTCTTT.

The rearrangement joins TRBV7-2 to TRBJ1-1; 8 bases match TRBD1. The CDR3 spans 18 residues. The germline CDR1 and CDR2 sequences are SGHTA and FQGNSA. Unmatched junction bases numbered 13, after V lost 4 bases and J lost 0 bases. The CDR3 region has the DNA TGTGCCAGCAGCTCGACAGGGGTAACGCCGGGAATGAACACTGAAGCTTTCTTT. This translates into CASSSTGVTPGMNTEAFF.

This chain joins TRBV5-1 and TRBJ2-3; maybe TRBD2 (5 bases). Germline CDR1 is SGHRS and CDR2 is YFSETQ. Trimming cost V 4 bases and J 6 bases, with 21 bases left between them. The CDR3 has 16 amino acids. The CDR3 bases are TGCGCCAGCAGCCTTTCGGGGAGCGCCTCCACGGATACGCAGTATTTT. This translates into CASSLSGSASTDTQYF.

This clone turned up a few times. The chain recombines TRBV2 with TRBJ2-5; 7 bases line up with TRBD1. Germline V CDR1 and CDR2: SNHLY, FYNNEI. The V segment lost 4 bases and the J segment 6 bases; nucleotides outside the gene matches: 8. There are 14 residues in the CDR3. CDR3 amino acids: CASSAGTVQKTQYF. CDR3 sequence (DNA): TGTGCCAGCAGTGCTGGGACAGTCCAGAAGACCCAGTACTTC.

The rearrangement links TRBV7-9 to TRBJ2-7; D is undetermined. This CDR3 has 12 residues. CDR1 is SEHNR and CDR2 is FQNEAQ in the germline V gene (reference sequence). V lost 4 bases, J lost 7 bases, and 11 bases lay in between. The CDR3 loop reads CASSSNRLEQYF. DNA for the CDR3: TGTGCCAGCAGCTCGAACCGTCTAGAGCAGTACTTC.

The chain employs TRBV19 and TRBJ2-5; D unclear. The V gene lost 5 bases and the J gene lost 3 bases, with 10 bases spanning the gap. This CDR3 is built from 13 residues. CDR1 and CDR2 from the germline V gene are LNHDA and SQIVND (reference sequence). The CDR3 DNA reads TGTGCCAGTAGTCAGGTTTCTAAAGAGACCCAGTACTTC. Translating gives CASSQVSKETQYF.

This sequence joins TRBV19 and TRBJ1-5; possibly TRBD1 for D (5 bases). The CDR3 contains 13 residues. Looked up from germline, CDR1 is LNHDA and CDR2 is SQIVND (reference sequence). V was trimmed by 8 bases and J by 7 bases, leaving 15 bases between them. The CDR3 region is CASLEGFDQPQHF. As DNA, the CDR3 is TGTGCCAGTTTGGAGGGGTTCGACCAGCCCCAGCATTTT. Full variable domain (outside the CDR3, taken from reference TRBV19 and TRBJ1-5): DGGITQSPKYLFRKEGQNVTLSCEQNLNHDAMYWYRQDPGQGLRLIYYSQIVNDFQKGDIAEGYSVSREKKESFPLTVTSAQKNPTAFYLCASLEGFDQPQHFGDGTRLSIL.

The V and J genes are TRBV27 and TRBJ2-4; TRBD1 aligns across 8 bases. J lost 1 base, V lost 8 bases, and 10 bases had no gene match. The CDR3 contains 16 residues. The germline CDR1 and CDR2 sequences are MNHEY and SMNVEV (reference sequence). CDR3 nucleotide sequence: TGTGCCAGCGGGGAGACCAGGGGGCGCGCCAAAAACATTCAGTACTTC. Its translation: CASGETRGRAKNIQYF.

The V and J genes are TRBV2 and TRBJ1-1, with D tentatively TRBD1 (6 bases). Trimming removed 6 bases from V and 4 bases from J, with 12 bases in between. The CDR3 length is 13 residues. The germline V gene has CDR1 SNHLY and CDR2 FYNNEI. The CDR3 loop reads CASRQGSGTEAFF. Here the CDR3 DNA reads TGTGCCAGCAGACAGGGATCGGGCACTGAAGCTTTCTTT.

This clone was recorded only once. The chain links TRBV2 to TRBJ1-2, with D perhaps TRBD1 (6 bases). Germline-derived CDR1 and CDR2 are SNHLY and FYNNEI. This CDR3 has 10 residues. Deletions cut 6 bases from V and 13 bases from J, with 12 bases between. CDR3 DNA: TGTGCCAGCAGACGACAGGACTGCACCTTC. Protein sequence: CASRRQDCTF.

This clone was observed a handful of times. The V call is TRBV5-5, the J call TRBJ1-5, with 7 bases matching TRBD1. CDR1 SGHKS and CDR2 YYEKEE come from the germline V gene (reference sequence). Trimming cost V 2 bases and J 7 bases; bases outside gene matches: 12. The CDR3 is 16 amino acids. CDR3 amino acids: CASSFLSPTGKQPQHF. The CDR3 DNA reads as TGTGCCAGCAGCTTTCTATCCCCGACAGGGAAACAGCCCCAGCATTTT. The complete variable domain, with remaining parts taken from reference TRBV5-5 and TRBJ1-5, reads DAGVTQSPTHLIKTRGQQVTLRCSPISGHKSVSWYQQVLGQGPQFIFQYYEKEERGRGNFPDRFSARQFPNYSSELNVNALLLGDSALYLCASSFLSPTGKQPQHFGDGTRLSIL.

J is TRBJ2-1 and V is TRBV13, with 14 bases identical to TRBD2. The CDR3 loop spans 18 amino acids. From germline, CDR1 is PRHDT and CDR2 FYEKMQ (reference sequence). V trimming: 5 bases; J trimming: 5 bases; junction bases outside the gene matches: 11. DNA of the CDR3: TGTGCCAGCAGCACCCAGTGGGGACTAGCGGGAGTGAACAATGAGCAGTTCTTC. This encodes CASSTQWGLAGVNNEQFF.

This clone came up a few times. This sequence joins TRBV11-2 and TRBJ2-1; TRBD2 agrees at 12 bases. V was pared by 2 bases and J by 5 bases, with 10 bases of the junction left unmatched. CDR3 length equals 18 residues. Per the germline V gene, CDR1 is SGHAT and CDR2 is FQNNGV. The CDR3: CASSLFSTSGRKNNEQFF. DNA of the CDR3: TGTGCCAGCAGCTTATTCTCGACTAGCGGGAGAAAGAACAATGAGCAGTTCTTC.

This chain joins TRBV15 and TRBJ2-2, with TRBD2 matching 8 bases. CDR3 size: 16 residues. In germline, CDR1 is LNHNV, CDR2 YYDKDF (reference sequence). After removal of 4 bases from V and 1 base from J, the junction contained 5 bases not matched to a gene. CDR3 coding DNA: TGTGCCACCAGCATGATCAGCGGGAGGAACACCGGGGAGCTGTTTTTT. This gives the protein CATSMISGRNTGELFF. Complete variable domain (other parts from reference TRBV15 and TRBJ2-2): DAMVIQNPRYQVTQFGKPVTLSCSQTLNHNVMYWYQQKSSQAPKLLFHYYDKDFNNEADTPDNFQSRRPNTSFCFLDIRSPGLGDTAMYLCATSMISGRNTGELFFGEGSRLTVL.

The chain links TRBV7-9 to TRBJ2-7; tentative D call: TRBD2 (6 bases). The CDR3 has 15 residues. The germline V and J ends were trimmed by 1 base and 1 base, with 11 bases remaining between them. Germline V gives CDR1 SEHNR, CDR2 FQNEAQ (reference sequence). The CDR3 spells CASSLEPGTSYEQYF. CDR3 DNA sequence: TGTGCCAGCAGCTTAGAGCCCGGGACTTCCTACGAGCAGTACTTC.

The V call is TRBV2, the J call TRBJ2-2, with D maybe TRBD2 (5 bases). Germline V gives CDR1 SNHLY, CDR2 FYNNEI. Trimming left V 4 bases short and J 0 bases short, with 9 bases between. The CDR3 is 15 amino acids. The DNA for the CDR3 is TGTGCCAGCAGTGGACTATCCGCGAACACCGGGGAGCTGTTTTTT. Protein product: CASSGLSANTGELFF.

This chain links TRBV5-1 with TRBJ1-5; 7 nucleotides match TRBD1. The CDR3 covers 16 residues. The junction had 5 bases not matched to a gene; V was cut back by 0 bases and J by 2 bases. CDR1 and CDR2 from the germline V gene are SGHRS and YFSETQ. The CDR3 reads CASSLGGTAGNQPQHF. The CDR3 nucleotides are TGCGCCAGCAGCTTGGGGGGGACAGCGGGCAATCAGCCCCAGCATTTT.

V is TRBV7-9 and J is TRBJ2-5, with 7 bases that match TRBD2. With V trimmed by 4 bases and J by 2 bases, 13 bases remained unmatched. The CDR3 covers 17 residues. Germline-derived CDR1 and CDR2 are SEHNR and FQNEAQ (reference sequence). The CDR3, as DNA: TGTGCCAGCAGCTGGCTAGCGGCAAAATCTTTTCAAGAGACCCAGTACTTC. Amino acids: CASSWLAAKSFQETQYF.

V gene TRBV9 combines with J gene TRBJ2-3; the match to TRBD1 covers 12 bases. Trimming removed 3 bases from V and 6 bases from J; junction bases left unmatched: 8. There are 16 residues in the CDR3. Per the germline V gene, CDR1 is SGDLS and CDR2 is YYNGEE. The CDR3 reads CASSGSGTGGFDTQYF. The CDR3 DNA sequence: TGTGCCAGCAGCGGCTCCGGGACAGGGGGCTTCGATACGCAGTATTTT.

V usage is TRBV4-2 and J usage is TRBJ2-7, with 9 bases that match TRBD1. The trim removed 5 bases at V and 3 bases at J, leaving 5 bases unmatched. The CDR3 sequence is 14 residues long. CDR1 LGHNA and CDR2 YNFKEQ come from the germline V gene. The CDR3 DNA sequence: TGTGCCAGCAGCTTCGGGACAGGGCGCTACGAGCAGTACTTC. Its protein product is CASSFGTGRYEQYF.

V is TRBV27 and J is TRBJ1-4; 7 positions match TRBD1. This CDR3 contains 14 residues. J was trimmed by 8 bases and V by 3 bases; bases with no gene match: 6. The germline gives CDR1 MNHEY, CDR2 SMNVEV (reference sequence). Here the CDR3 reads CASSFRTGGEKLFF. The CDR3 DNA is TGTGCCAGCAGTTTCAGGACAGGAGGGGAAAAACTGTTTTTT. The whole variable domain, filled in from reference TRBV27 and TRBJ1-4, reads EAQVTQNPRYLITVTGKKLTVTCSQNMNHEYMSWYRQDPGLGLRQIYYSMNVEVTDKGDVPEGYKVSRKEKRNFPLILESPSPNQTSLYFCASSFRTGGEKLFFGSGTQLSVL.

The genes are TRBV28 and TRBJ1-3; 7 nucleotides agree with TRBD1. The V and J ends lost 3 bases and 4 bases, in that order; junction bases with no gene match: 6. There are 15 residues in the CDR3. CDR1 is MDHEN, CDR2 SYDVKM, per germline. CDR3 bases: TGTGCCAGCAGTTTCGACAGGGTCAGAGGAAACACCATATATTTT. Translation: CASSFDRVRGNTIYF.

This chain's CDR3 is CASNRQGGTNEKLFF. DNA of the CDR3: TGTGCCAGTAATCGACAGGGGGGAACTAATGAAAAACTGTTTTTT. The chain is built from TRBV19 and TRBJ1-4; TRBD1 matches at 9 bases. The CDR3 spans 15 residues. V lost 7 bases to trimming and J lost 1 base; unmatched junction nucleotides: 4. Germline CDR1 is LNHDA and CDR2 is SQIVND (reference sequence).

This clone occurred once. The rearrangement links TRBV5-4 to TRBJ1-5, with 7 bases identical to TRBD1. This CDR3 is built from 14 residues. V lost 4 bases, J lost 2 bases, and 3 bases stayed unmatched. Germline assignment: CDR1 SGHNT and CDR2 YYREEE (reference sequence). The CDR3 region is CASSTGDGNQPQHF. CDR3 DNA sequence: TGTGCCAGCAGCACAGGGGACGGCAATCAGCCCCAGCATTTT.

This clone was counted only a few times. The chain joins TRBV27 to TRBJ2-1; D not resolved. Looked up from germline, CDR1 is MNHEY and CDR2 is SMNVEV (reference sequence). Trimming stripped 4 bases from V and 0 bases from J, with 4 bases between. This CDR3 is 13 amino acids long. CDR3 residues: CASSSSSYNEQFF. The CDR3 DNA is TGTGCCAGCAGTTCCAGCTCCTACAATGAGCAGTTCTTC.

J is TRBJ1-5 and V is TRBV15; tentative D call: TRBD1 (5 bases). This CDR3 contains 14 residues. Germline V gene sequence: CDR1 LNHNV, CDR2 YYDKDF (reference sequence). Trimming stripped 1 base from V and 5 bases from J, with 9 bases between. The CDR3 region has the DNA TGTGCCACCAGCAGAGGGAAACAGGATCAGCCCCAGCATTTT. It yields the protein CATSRGKQDQPQHF.

The CDR3 spells CASSDLDRASNQPQHF. CDR3 nucleotides: TGTGCCAGCAGTGATCTGGACAGGGCTAGCAATCAGCCCCAGCATTTT. The chain uses TRBV28 and TRBJ1-5; TRBD1 aligns across 8 bases. The CDR3 runs 16 residues. CDR1 MDHEN and CDR2 SYDVKM come from the germline V gene. V lost 5 bases, J lost 0 bases, and 6 bases stayed unmatched.